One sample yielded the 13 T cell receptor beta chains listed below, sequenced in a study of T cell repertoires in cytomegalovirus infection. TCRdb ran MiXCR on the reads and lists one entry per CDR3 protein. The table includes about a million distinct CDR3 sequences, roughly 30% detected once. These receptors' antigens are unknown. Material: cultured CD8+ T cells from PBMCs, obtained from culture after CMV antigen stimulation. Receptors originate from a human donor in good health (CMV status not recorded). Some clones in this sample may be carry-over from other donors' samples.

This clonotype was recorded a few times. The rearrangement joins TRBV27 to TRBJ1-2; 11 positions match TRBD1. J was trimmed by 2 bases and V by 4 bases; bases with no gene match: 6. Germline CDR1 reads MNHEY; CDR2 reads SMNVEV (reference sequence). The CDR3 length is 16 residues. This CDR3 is CASSSLGQGANYGYTF. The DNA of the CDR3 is TGTGCCAGCAGTTCCCTTGGACAGGGGGCGAACTATGGCTACACCTTC.

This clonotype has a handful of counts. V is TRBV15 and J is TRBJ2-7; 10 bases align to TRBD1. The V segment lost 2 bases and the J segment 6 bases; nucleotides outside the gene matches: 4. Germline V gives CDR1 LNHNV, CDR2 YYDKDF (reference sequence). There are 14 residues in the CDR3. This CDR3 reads CATSRNRDRGEQYF. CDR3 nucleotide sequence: TGTGCCACCAGCAGAAACCGGGACAGGGGCGAGCAGTACTTC.

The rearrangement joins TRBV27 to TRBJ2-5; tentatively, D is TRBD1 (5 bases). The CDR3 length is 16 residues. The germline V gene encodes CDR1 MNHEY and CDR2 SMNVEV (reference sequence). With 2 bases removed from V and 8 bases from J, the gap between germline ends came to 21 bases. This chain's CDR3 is CASSLRTSGILHTQYF. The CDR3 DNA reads TGTGCCAGCAGTTTACGGACATCCGGTATATTGCATACCCAGTACTTC.

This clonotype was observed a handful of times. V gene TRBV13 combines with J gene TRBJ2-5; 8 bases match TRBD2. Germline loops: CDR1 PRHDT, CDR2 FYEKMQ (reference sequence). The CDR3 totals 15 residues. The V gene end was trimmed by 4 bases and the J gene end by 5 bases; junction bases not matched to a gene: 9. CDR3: CASSSPRGGGETQYF. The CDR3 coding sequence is TGTGCCAGCAGCTCCCCTCGGGGGGGCGGTGAGACCCAGTACTTC.

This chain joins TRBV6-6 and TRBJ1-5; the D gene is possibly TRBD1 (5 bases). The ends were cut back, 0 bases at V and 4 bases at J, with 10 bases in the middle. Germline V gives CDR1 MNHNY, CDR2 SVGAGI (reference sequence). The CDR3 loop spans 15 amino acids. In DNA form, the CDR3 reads TGTGCCAGCAGTTACTCGGGGGGATGGAATCAGCCCCAGCATTTT. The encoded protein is CASSYSGGWNQPQHF.

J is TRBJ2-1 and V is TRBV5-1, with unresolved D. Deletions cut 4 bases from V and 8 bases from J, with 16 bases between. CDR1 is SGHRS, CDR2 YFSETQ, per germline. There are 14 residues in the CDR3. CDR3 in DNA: TGCGCCAGCAGCCCTCCGCTGGGATTCGATGAGCAGTTCTTC. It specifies CASSPPLGFDEQFF.

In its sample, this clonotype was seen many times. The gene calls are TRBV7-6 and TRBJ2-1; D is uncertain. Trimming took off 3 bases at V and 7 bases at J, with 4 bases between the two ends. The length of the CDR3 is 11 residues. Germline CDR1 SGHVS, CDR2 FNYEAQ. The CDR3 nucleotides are TGTGCCAGCAGCTTCTTAAATGAGCAGTTCTTC. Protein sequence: CASSFLNEQFF. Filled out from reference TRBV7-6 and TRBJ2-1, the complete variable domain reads GAGVSQSPRYKVTKRGQDVALRCDPISGHVSLYWYRQALGQGPEFLTYFNYEAQQDKSGLPNDRFSAERPEGSISTLTIQRTEQRDSAMYRCASSFLNEQFFGPGTRLTVL.

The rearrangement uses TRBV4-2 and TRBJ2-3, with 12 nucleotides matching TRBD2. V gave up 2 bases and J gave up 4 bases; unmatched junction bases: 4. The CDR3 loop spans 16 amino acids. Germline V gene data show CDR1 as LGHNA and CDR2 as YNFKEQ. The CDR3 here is CASSQWLAGGADTQYF. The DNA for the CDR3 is TGTGCCAGCAGCCAATGGCTAGCGGGGGGGGCAGATACGCAGTATTTT.

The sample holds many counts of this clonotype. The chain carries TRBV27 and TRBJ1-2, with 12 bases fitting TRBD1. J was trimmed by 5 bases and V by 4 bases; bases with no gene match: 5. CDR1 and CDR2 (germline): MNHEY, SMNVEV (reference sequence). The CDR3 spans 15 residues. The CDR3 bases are TGTGCCAGCAGTTCCCCGGGACAGGGGGCTTATGGCTACACCTTC. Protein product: CASSSPGQGAYGYTF.

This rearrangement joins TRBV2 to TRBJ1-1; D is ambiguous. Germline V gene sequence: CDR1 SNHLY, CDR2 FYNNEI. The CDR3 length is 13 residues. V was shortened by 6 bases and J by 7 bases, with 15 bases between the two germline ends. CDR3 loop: CASRPEWPREAFF. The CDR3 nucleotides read TGTGCCAGCAGACCCGAGTGGCCCCGTGAAGCTTTCTTT.

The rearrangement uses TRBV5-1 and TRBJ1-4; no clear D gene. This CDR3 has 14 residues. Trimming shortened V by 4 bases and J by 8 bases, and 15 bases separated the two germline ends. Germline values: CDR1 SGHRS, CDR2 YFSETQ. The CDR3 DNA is TGCGCCAGCAGCCCCATGGGTCTGTACGAAAAACTGTTTTTT. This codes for CASSPMGLYEKLFF. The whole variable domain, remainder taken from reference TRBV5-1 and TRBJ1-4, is KAGVTQTPRYLIKTRGQQVTLSCSPISGHRSVSWYQQTPGQGLQFLFEYFSETQRNKGNFPGRFSGRQFSNSRSEMNVSTLELGDSALYLCASSPMGLYEKLFFGSGTQLSVL.

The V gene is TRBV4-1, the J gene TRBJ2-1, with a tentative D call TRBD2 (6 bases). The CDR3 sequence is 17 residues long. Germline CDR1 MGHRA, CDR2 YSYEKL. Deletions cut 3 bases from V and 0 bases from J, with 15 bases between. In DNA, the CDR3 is TGCGCCAGCAGCCACCGCCCCGGGGGAAGCTCCTACAATGAGCAGTTCTTC. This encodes CASSHRPGGSSYNEQFF.

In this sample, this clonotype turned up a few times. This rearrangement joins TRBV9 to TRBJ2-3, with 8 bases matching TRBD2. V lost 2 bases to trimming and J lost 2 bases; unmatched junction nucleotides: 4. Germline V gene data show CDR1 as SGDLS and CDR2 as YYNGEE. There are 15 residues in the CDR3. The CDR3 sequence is CASSVSGGYTDTQYF. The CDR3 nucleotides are TGTGCCAGCAGCGTCAGCGGGGGTTACACAGATACGCAGTATTTT.